The source of this T cell receptor beta chain is a study of beta chain features in type 1 diabetes. Study-wide background: Examination of sorted cells across all samples involved about 100,000,000 cells. Study findings and constraints: PCR might show a preference for shorter templates, equally across patients and controls. There was a possibility that cDNA sequencing over-represented cells with high TCR expression.

In this sample, this clone turned up a few times. The antigen remains undetermined. One end of the junction varies from germline; a read error may be responsible. The CDR3 sequence is 14 residues long. Germline CDR1 SGDLS, CDR2 YYNGEE. Expressed TCRB transcripts were sequenced, since all the RNA that had been isolated was reverse transcribed. Naive, central memory and regulatory T cell samples produced a mean of approximately 3.6 million reads. The assay was immunoSEQ multiplex PCR, and TCRdb's table has in-frame clones only and misses some. The sample consists of around 500,000 clones, about an eighth of them appearing once.

The sequence was collected from a woman in her late teens or twenties in good health. This chain uses TRBV9 with TRBJ1-2, with D hard to call. Sequencing input: naive CD4+ T cells from blood. The DNA for the CDR3 is TGTGACAGCAGCCCGCGGCCGGCCGACTATGGCTACACCTTC. This translates into CDSSPRPADYGYTF.